One sample yielded the 26 T cell receptor beta chains listed below, sequenced in a study of blood T cells in healthy people across ages. A second 7 to 11 cycle PCR used barcoded and J-beta primers. TCRdb re-analysed the 5' RACE reads in MiXCR, keeping a single row per CDR3 protein. In the table there are 1.5 million to 1.8 million distinct CDR3 sequences, about 45% of which are singletons. Specimen: blood. The receptors here all came from a woman aged 18-29 years in good health.

The chain joins TRBV19 to TRBJ2-1; D gene unclear. CDR1 is LNHDA, CDR2 SQIVND, per germline (reference sequence). V was cut by 2 bases and J by 7 bases, with 6 bases left in between. The CDR3 runs 12 residues. For the CDR3, the DNA is TGTGCCAGTAGTATACGGCCAAATGAGCAGTTCTTC. This gives the protein CASSIRPNEQFF.

The chain recombines TRBV6-1 with TRBJ1-2; tentatively, D is TRBD1 (6 bases). The CDR3 contains 13 residues. The germline V gene encodes CDR1 MNHNS and CDR2 SASEGT. Trimming stripped 6 bases from V and 4 bases from J, with 12 bases between. CDR3 sequence: CASSTDSPYGYTF. The CDR3 DNA reads as TGTGCCAGCAGCACGGACAGCCCCTATGGCTACACCTTC.

Only a few counts were recorded for this clonotype. The chain employs TRBV20-1 and TRBJ2-1; TRBD2 might be the D (5 bases). V dropped 5 bases and J dropped 7 bases, with 18 bases sitting between them. This CDR3 region has 14 residues. Per germline, CDR1 DFQATT and CDR2 SNEGSKA (reference sequence). The CDR3, as DNA: TGCAGTGCTGTCTCAGGACTCGGTTGGAATGAGCAGTTCTTC. Its translation: CSAVSGLGWNEQFF.

The rearrangement uses TRBV6-2 or TRBV6-3 and TRBJ2-3; unclear D gene. The germline V gene encodes CDR1 MNHEY and CDR2 SVGEGT. The CDR3 covers 13 residues. Trimming removed 4 bases at V and 5 bases at J, with 10 bases between. This CDR3 reads CASSSTYRDTQYF. The CDR3 bases are TGTGCCAGCAGTTCCACCTATCGAGATACGCAGTATTTT.

This clonotype appeared a few times. The chain has TRBV4-3 and TRBJ2-1; TRBD2 matches 10 bases. Germline loops: CDR1 LGHNA, CDR2 YSLEER. Trimming took 4 bases from V and 9 from J; bases not matched to a gene: 9. The CDR3 is 15 residues long. The CDR3 protein is CASSLSRTSGAEQFF. As DNA, the CDR3 is TGCGCCAGCAGCCTATCCCGGACTAGCGGCGCTGAGCAGTTCTTC.

Turning to this clonotype: One end of the junction does not line up with germline, which may come from a read error. The rearrangement links TRBV24-1 to TRBJ2-1, with D uncertain. This CDR3 contains 13 residues. In germline, CDR1 is KGHDR, CDR2 SFDVKD. In DNA, the CDR3 is TGTGCCACCAGCGATTTTGTGGGCTATGAGCAGTTCTTC. Its protein product is CATSDFVGYEQFF.

The chain carries TRBV20-1 and TRBJ1-2, with D perhaps TRBD1 (6 bases). The CDR3 sequence is 14 residues long. V shed 3 bases and J shed 2 bases, with 13 bases lying between them. Germline CDR1 and CDR2: DFQATT and SNEGSKA (reference sequence). CDR3 region: CSASREGGNYGYTF. Here the CDR3 DNA reads TGCAGTGCTAGCCGCGAAGGGGGGAACTATGGCTACACCTTC.

The rearrangement joins TRBV6-6 to TRBJ2-1, with a tentative D call TRBD1 (5 bases). The CDR3 is 12 residues long. Germline CDR1 reads MNHNY; CDR2 reads SVGAGI (reference sequence). Trimming removed 7 bases from V and 8 bases from J, with 12 bases in between. The DNA for the CDR3 is TGTGCCAGCATTCTCGAAGGGGATGAGCAGTTCTTC. Translated, it gives CASILEGDEQFF.

The chain recombines TRBV4-3 with TRBJ2-1; D remains unclear. CDR3 size: 16 residues. Germline V gene sequence: CDR1 LGHNA, CDR2 YSLEER. With 1 base removed from V and 0 bases from J, the gap between germline ends came to 10 bases. The CDR3 loop reads CASSQGWAGSYNEQFF. CDR3 sequence (DNA): TGCGCCAGCAGCCAAGGCTGGGCAGGCTCCTACAATGAGCAGTTCTTC.

The V call is TRBV10-3, the J call TRBJ1-5; tentative D call: TRBD1 (6 bases). Trimming cost V 2 bases and J 4 bases, with 15 bases left between them. Germline values: CDR1 ENHRY, CDR2 SYGVKD. CDR3 length equals 16 residues. The CDR3 DNA follows: TGTGCCATCAGTGAGGGTATCACAGGGCTTAATCAGCCCCAGCATTTT. Its translation: CAISEGITGLNQPQHF.

This clonotype was found many times. The V and J genes are TRBV7-2 and TRBJ2-3, with TRBD2 matching over 9 bases. Losses at the gene ends were 4 bases for V and 2 bases for J; bases not matched to a gene: 7. The CDR3 contains 16 residues. Germline-derived CDR1 and CDR2 are SGHTA and FQGNSA. The CDR3 DNA sequence: TGTGCCAGCAGCTCGCAGGGACTAGCAAACACAGATACGCAGTATTTT. Its translation: CASSSQGLANTDTQYF.

The chain carries TRBV20-1 and TRBJ2-7; a possible D gene is TRBD1 (5 bases). Germline-derived CDR1 and CDR2 are DFQATT and SNEGSKA (reference sequence). The V end lost 2 bases, the J end lost 7 bases, and 24 bases lay between the germline ends. This CDR3 has 16 residues. Here the CDR3 DNA reads TGCAGTGCTAGAAGGGGTGAGGCTATGCCCTACAATGAGCAGTACTTC. It codes for CSARRGEAMPYNEQYF.

This sequence joins TRBV7-2 and TRBJ1-1, with TRBD1 matching over 8 bases. The CDR3 is 16 amino acids. J gave up 4 bases and V 5 bases, and 12 bases lay outside the gene matches. Per germline, CDR1 SGHTA and CDR2 FQGNSA. DNA for the CDR3: TGTGCCAGCAGCCCCCAGGGGGCCTGGGGTGGCACTGAAGCTTTCTTT. Translation gives CASSPQGAWGGTEAFF.

This sequence joins TRBV5-1 and TRBJ2-7; the match to TRBD1 covers 7 bases. V gave up 0 bases and J gave up 3 bases; unmatched junction bases: 9. Germline V gives CDR1 SGHRS, CDR2 YFSETQ. This CDR3 comprises 16 residues. The CDR3 loop reads CASSLVFGDSFYEQYF. The CDR3 DNA reads as TGCGCCAGCAGCTTGGTTTTTGGGGACAGCTTCTACGAGCAGTACTTC.

This sequence joins TRBV4-3 and TRBJ2-1; 8 bases agree with TRBD2. CDR3 length: 16 amino acids. The junction had 9 bases not matched to a gene; V was cut back by 4 bases and J by 4 bases. The germline V gene has CDR1 LGHNA and CDR2 YSLEER. CDR3 in DNA: TGCGCCAGCAGCCCCTTGGGGGCGGGGGGTTACAATGAGCAGTTCTTC. It translates to CASSPLGAGGYNEQFF.

This clonotype was seen a few times. The gene calls are TRBV7-9 and TRBJ2-5; the D is unclear. There are 12 residues in the CDR3. Trimming took 6 bases from V and 2 from J, leaving 7 bases between them. Germline values: CDR1 SEHNR, CDR2 FQNEAQ (reference sequence). The DNA of the CDR3 is TGTGCCAGCAGGAAAGGGCAAGAGACCCAGTACTTC. Translating gives CASRKGQETQYF.

The genes are TRBV20-1 and TRBJ1-1, with D maybe TRBD1 (6 bases). The germline V gene has CDR1 DFQATT and CDR2 SNEGSKA (reference sequence). V was shortened by 0 bases and J by 4 bases, with 12 bases between the two germline ends. This CDR3 is 14 amino acids long. The CDR3 coding sequence is TGCAGTGCTAGAGACAGCAGGGGTATCACTGAAGCTTTCTTT. Its translation is CSARDSRGITEAFF.

This clonotype came up a few times. The chain joins TRBV6-5 to TRBJ1-5; D is unresolved. The CDR3 runs to 13 residues. V was pared by 2 bases and J by 7 bases, with 9 bases between. CDR1 and CDR2 from the germline V gene are MNHEY and SVGAGI. CDR3: CASSYDHAQPQHF. CDR3 in DNA: TGTGCCAGCAGTTACGATCATGCCCAGCCCCAGCATTTT.

In DNA, the CDR3 is TGCGCCAGCAGCCAAGATCAAAGGGTTTCCTATGGCTACACCTTC. Translating it yields CASSQDQRVSYGYTF. V usage is TRBV4-1 and J usage is TRBJ1-2; D unresolved. The germline gives CDR1 MGHRA, CDR2 YSYEKL. This CDR3 is built from 15 residues. With 0 bases removed from V and 4 bases from J, the gap between germline ends came to 12 bases.

The V call is TRBV28, the J call TRBJ2-7; 8 nucleotides match TRBD1. Germline V gives CDR1 MDHEN, CDR2 SYDVKM. Germline trimming cut 4 bases from V and 3 bases from J; bases unmatched to any gene: 5. This CDR3 region has 14 residues. The CDR3, as DNA: TGTGCCAGCAGTTCCGGGACAGGATACTACGAGCAGTACTTC. This codes for CASSSGTGYYEQYF.

This chain links TRBV12-3 or TRBV12-4 with TRBJ2-4; TRBD1 matches at 7 bases. V lost 5 bases, J lost 4 bases, and 2 bases stayed unmatched. This CDR3 is 13 amino acids long. In nucleotides, the CDR3 is TGTGCCAGCAGTAAGGGACAGAAAAACATTCAGTACTTC. Translating it yields CASSKGQKNIQYF.

V is TRBV4-1 and J is TRBJ1-6; D is possibly TRBD1 (6 bases). Trimming removed 4 bases at V and 10 bases at J, with 20 bases between. Germline loops: CDR1 MGHRA, CDR2 YSYEKL. There are 16 residues in the CDR3. The CDR3 sequence: CASSPKGVAGKSPLHF. The DNA for the CDR3 is TGCGCCAGCAGCCCCAAGGGGGTGGCGGGGAAATCACCCCTCCACTTT.

As regards this clonotype: One junction end disagrees with the germline gene, perhaps due to a read error. This chain links TRBV12-3 or TRBV12-4 with TRBJ2-4; 8 nucleotides align to TRBD1. TRBJ2-7 explains the end of the DNA better; the J call may be wrong. The CDR3 sequence is 14 residues long. CDR3 protein: CTSSPGQVSYEQYF. In DNA form, the CDR3 reads TGTACCAGCAGCCCGGGACAGGTATCCTACGAGCAGTACTTC.

This clonotype was observed a handful of times. The V and J genes are TRBV9 and TRBJ2-7; D might be TRBD1 or TRBD2, each matching 5 bases. The CDR3 extends over 14 amino acids. The germline V gene has CDR1 SGDLS and CDR2 YYNGEE. Between the trimmed V and J ends, which lost 0 bases and 2 bases, there was a span of 9 bases. In DNA form, the CDR3 reads TGTGCCAGCAGCGTAGAGGGGAGCCCCTACGAGCAGTACTTC. As protein: CASSVEGSPYEQYF.

CDR3 sequence: CASSPGQDYYGYTF. The CDR3 bases are TGCGCCAGCAGCCCGGGACAGGACTACTATGGCTACACCTTC. The rearrangement joins TRBV4-1 to TRBJ1-2; 8 nucleotides line up with TRBD1. The V gene end was trimmed by 4 bases and the J gene end by 3 bases; junction bases not matched to a gene: 4. This CDR3 is built from 14 residues. Germline CDR1 and CDR2: MGHRA and YSYEKL.

The chain has TRBV12-3 or TRBV12-4 and TRBJ1-1; D remains unclear. There are 12 residues in the CDR3. V lost 4 bases and J 11 bases, leaving 14 bases between the germline ends. The CDR3 DNA follows: TGTGCCAGCAGTTCCCAGATCCCCGTTGCTTTCTTT. Protein sequence: CASSSQIPVAFF.